The 27 T cell receptor beta chains presented below share a single source sample, sequenced in a study of shared clonotypes between healthy human individuals. Data came from immunoSEQ multiplex PCR; TCRdb stores just in-frame clones and leaves some out. The data hold about 1.5 million clones, with 95% to 99% observed a single time. The sample was naive CD4+ T cells sorted from blood. The subset denotes: CD45RA+ positively selected. Every receptor here comes from a man in his thirties or forties in good health.

The V call is TRBV5-4, the J call TRBJ2-2; D possibly corresponds to TRBD1 (6 bases). The CDR3 runs to 15 residues. Germline V lookup: CDR1 SGHNT, CDR2 YYREEE (reference sequence). Trimming removed 0 bases at V and 6 bases at J, with 12 bases between. CDR3 amino acids: CASSLGPGDAGELFF. CDR3 in DNA: TGTGCCAGCAGCTTGGGGCCAGGGGATGCCGGGGAGCTGTTTTTT.

J is TRBJ1-5 and V is TRBV6-6, with TRBD1 matching 8 bases. CDR3 size: 13 residues. The junction had 5 bases not matched to a gene; V was cut back by 9 bases and J by 4 bases. Per germline, CDR1 MNHNY and CDR2 SVGAGI (reference sequence). The CDR3 bases are TGTGCCAGTATACAGGGGGGGAATCAGCCCCAGCATTTT. Translated, it gives CASIQGGNQPQHF.

This chain connects TRBV28 to TRBJ1-2; 9 nucleotides match TRBD1. Germline V CDR1 and CDR2: MDHEN, SYDVKM. This CDR3 has 11 residues. Germline trimming cut 10 bases from V and 8 bases from J; bases unmatched to any gene: 5. For the CDR3, the DNA is TGTGCCATCACAGGGGGCCGCGGCTACACCTTC. It translates to CAITGGRGYTF.

CDR3: CASSPDLGKSQRGQPQHF. The CDR3 nucleotides read TGTGCCAGCTCACCGGACCTAGGGAAAAGCCAAAGGGGTCAGCCCCAGCATTTT. J is TRBJ1-5 and V is TRBV18, with D maybe TRBD1 (5 bases). This CDR3 spans 18 amino acids. The V end lost 3 bases, the J end lost 6 bases, and 24 bases lay between the germline ends. Germline CDR1 reads KGHSH; CDR2 reads LQKENI.

As regards this clone: This specimen includes other DNA sequences encoding the same CDR3. The chain couples TRBV7-2 to TRBJ2-2, with a possible D match to TRBD1 (5 bases). CDR3 length: 14 amino acids. CDR1 SGHTA and CDR2 FQGNSA come from the germline V gene. V lost 4 bases to trimming and J lost 1 base, with 7 bases between them. The CDR3 protein is CASSSTGNTGELFF. CDR3 in DNA: TGTGCCAGCAGCTCCACAGGGAACACCGGGGAGCTGTTTTTT.

The gene calls are TRBV6-5 and TRBJ1-5; D is unclear. Germline CDR1 MNHEY, CDR2 SVGAGI. The length of the CDR3 is 13 residues. Trimming pared 10 bases from V and 0 bases from J, leaving 10 bases between. The DNA for the CDR3 is TGTGCCACCGGGCCGCGTAGCAATCAGCCCCAGCATTTT. This encodes CATGPRSNQPQHF.

A note on this clone: The same CDR3 arises from other DNA sequences in this sample as well. The chain joins TRBV9 to TRBJ2-1; TRBD2 matches at 7 bases. CDR3 length equals 15 residues. CDR1 is SGDLS and CDR2 is YYNGEE in the germline V gene. V shed 0 bases and J 7 bases; nucleotides not matched to a gene: 7. CDR3 sequence (DNA): TGTGCCAGCAGCGTAGCGGGAGGCCCTAGGAATGAGCAGTTCTTC. Encoded protein: CASSVAGGPRNEQFF.

The CDR3 here is CASSMGLAGGTHYNEQFF. The DNA for the CDR3 is TGTGCCAGTAGTATGGGACTAGCGGGAGGAACCCACTACAATGAGCAGTTCTTC. This chain links TRBV19 with TRBJ2-1, with 15 bases aligning to TRBD2. There are 18 residues in the CDR3. Germline-derived CDR1 and CDR2 are LNHDA and SQIVND (reference sequence). The trim removed 3 bases at V and 3 bases at J, leaving 6 bases unmatched. Based on the CDR3 plus reference TRBV19 and TRBJ2-1, the full variable domain is DGGITQSPKYLFRKEGQNVTLSCEQNLNHDAMYWYRQDPGQGLRLIYYSQIVNDFQKGDIAEGYSVSREKKESFPLTVTSAQKNPTAFYLCASSMGLAGGTHYNEQFFGPGTRLTVL.

The genes are TRBV5-1 and TRBJ1-4, with 9 bases that match TRBD1. CDR1 is SGHRS and CDR2 is YFSETQ in the germline V gene. CDR3 length: 16 residues. V lost 4 bases, J lost 7 bases, and 11 bases stayed unmatched. The DNA for the CDR3 is TGCGCCAGCAGCGCCTCGATCACAGGGGGCGGTGAAAAACTGTTTTTT. This codes for CASSASITGGGEKLFF.

The CDR3 nucleotides are TGTGCCAGCAGCTATCTAGCGGGAGGCCCGTCATTTGGCGGGGAGCTGTTTTTT. Protein: CASSYLAGGPSFGGELFF. The chain combines TRBV7-6 with TRBJ2-2, with 11 bases matching TRBD2. The CDR3 spans 18 residues. Trimming took 4 bases from V and 7 from J; bases not matched to a gene: 14. The germline V gene encodes CDR1 SGHVS and CDR2 FNYEAQ.

This chain connects TRBV9 to TRBJ2-5; D is ambiguous. This CDR3 comprises 14 residues. V lost 0 bases and J 2 bases, leaving 8 bases between the germline ends. CDR1 SGDLS and CDR2 YYNGEE come from the germline V gene. The CDR3 region is CASSVEPSQETQYF. Written as DNA, the CDR3 is TGTGCCAGCAGCGTAGAGCCCTCACAAGAGACCCAGTACTTC. Full variable domain (remainder filled in from reference TRBV9 and TRBJ2-5): DSGVTQTPKHLITATGQRVTLRCSPRSGDLSVYWYQQSLDQGLQFLIQYYNGEERAKGNILERFSAQQFPDLHSELNLSSLELGDSALYFCASSVEPSQETQYFGPGTRLLVL.

The rearrangement joins TRBV18 to TRBJ2-7, with a tentative D call TRBD1 (6 bases). Per the germline V gene, CDR1 is KGHSH and CDR2 is LQKENI. Between the trimmed V and J ends, which lost 3 bases and 6 bases, there was a span of 15 bases. CDR3 length: 14 residues. CDR3 DNA: TGTGCCAGCTCACCCGTGACAGGCACCGCCGAGCAGTACTTC. Amino acid sequence: CASSPVTGTAEQYF.

The chain carries TRBV4-3 and TRBJ2-1; TRBD1 matches at 7 bases. V shed 5 bases, J shed 2 bases, and the junction held 9 bases outside the gene matches. CDR1 and CDR2 (germline): LGHNA, YSLEER. The CDR3 spans 16 residues. CDR3 residues: CASSAQTGAPYNEQFF. The CDR3 DNA follows: TGCGCCAGCAGCGCCCAAACAGGGGCACCCTACAATGAGCAGTTCTTC.

The CDR3 region has the DNA TGTGCCAGCAGCCCCTCGGGACAGGGGTCCAATCAGCCCCAGCATTTT. This gives the protein CASSPSGQGSNQPQHF. The rearrangement uses TRBV7-9 and TRBJ1-5; 10 bases agree with TRBD1. CDR3 length: 16 residues. Germline V gene sequence: CDR1 SEHNR, CDR2 FQNEAQ (reference sequence). Trimming at V came to 5 bases and at J to 3 bases, leaving 7 bases not matched to a gene.

The V gene is TRBV5-4, the J gene TRBJ2-2; D might be TRBD1 (5 bases). Trimming left V 9 bases short and J 2 bases short, with 14 bases between. Per germline, CDR1 SGHNT and CDR2 YYREEE (reference sequence). The CDR3 is 14 residues long. For the CDR3, the DNA is TGTGCCACAGCCAAAGGGGTCAACACCGGGGAGCTGTTTTTT. The encoded protein is CATAKGVNTGELFF.

J is TRBJ2-7 and V is TRBV28; D is ambiguous. Trimming took off 6 bases at V and 4 bases at J, with 13 bases between the two ends. The germline gives CDR1 MDHEN, CDR2 SYDVKM. The CDR3 runs to 13 residues. CDR3 sequence: CASRTVEKYEQYF. The CDR3 DNA follows: TGTGCCAGCAGGACGGTAGAGAAATACGAGCAGTACTTC.

This clone has just one count. V and J are TRBV6-1 and TRBJ2-5; a weak D match, TRBD1 (6 bases). The germline V and J ends were trimmed by 2 bases and 7 bases, with 17 bases remaining between them. This CDR3 has 15 residues. Germline loops: CDR1 MNHNS, CDR2 SASEGT. The CDR3 loop reads CASSESRRGPGTQYF. The CDR3 DNA reads TGTGCCAGCAGTGAAAGTCGCAGGGGCCCAGGGACCCAGTACTTC.

The chain uses TRBV29-1 and TRBJ1-1; D is possibly TRBD1 (6 bases). Trimming removed 5 bases from V and 1 base from J, with 17 bases in between. Per the germline V gene, CDR1 is SQVTM and CDR2 is ANQGSEA. There are 15 residues in the CDR3. CDR3 sequence (DNA): TGCAGCGTTTTGGACAGTTTAGCGGGGAACACTGAAGCTTTCTTT. It codes for CSVLDSLAGNTEAFF. Full variable domain (rest looked up from reference TRBV29-1 and TRBJ1-1): SAVISQKPSRDICQRGTSLTIQCQVDSQVTMMFWYRQQPGQSLTLIATANQGSEATYESGFVIDKFPISRPNLTFSTLTVSNMSPEDSSIYLCSVLDSLAGNTEAFFGQGTRLTVV.

V gene TRBV5-4 combines with J gene TRBJ2-3; unclear D gene. The V and J ends lost 0 bases and 0 bases respectively, with 8 bases between them. The CDR3 totals 15 residues. In germline, CDR1 is SGHNT, CDR2 YYREEE (reference sequence). CDR3 residues: CASSLVTSSTDTQYF. DNA of the CDR3: TGTGCCAGCAGCTTGGTCACCTCTAGCACAGATACGCAGTATTTT.

The J gene is TRBJ2-1, the V gene TRBV7-2, with D maybe TRBD2 (6 bases). The CDR3 totals 16 residues. Germline CDR1 and CDR2: SGHTA and FQGNSA. V lost 3 bases and J lost 1, with 13 bases in between. CDR3 region: CASSFVAARSYNEQFF. The DNA of the CDR3 is TGTGCCAGCAGCTTTGTAGCGGCTAGGTCCTACAATGAGCAGTTCTTC. The full variable domain, completed using reference TRBV7-2 and TRBJ2-1, is GAGVSQSPSNKVTEKGKDVELRCDPISGHTALYWYRQSLGQGLEFLIYFQGNSAPDKSGLPSDRFSAERTGGSVSTLTIQRTQQEDSAVYLCASSFVAARSYNEQFFGPGTRLTVL.

This chain joins TRBV4-1 and TRBJ2-2; 14 bases map to TRBD2. The V gene end was trimmed by 3 bases and the J gene end by 7 bases; junction bases not matched to a gene: 7. In germline, CDR1 is MGHRA, CDR2 YSYEKL. CDR3 length: 17 amino acids. The CDR3 sequence: CASSQGLAGVTGGELFF. CDR3 bases: TGCGCCAGCAGCCAGGGACTAGCGGGAGTTACGGGCGGGGAGCTGTTTTTT.

The genes are TRBV27 and TRBJ1-4, with 11 bases that match TRBD1. The CDR3 runs to 21 residues. Germline V gene sequence: CDR1 MNHEY, CDR2 SMNVEV (reference sequence). V lost 3 bases to trimming and J lost 0 bases; unmatched junction nucleotides: 15. CDR3 amino acids: CASSFFGWTGGDSPTNEKLFF. CDR3 sequence (DNA): TGTGCCAGCAGTTTTTTTGGGTGGACAGGGGGCGACTCACCAACTAATGAAAAACTGTTTTTT. The variable domain in full, with the rest retrieved from reference TRBV27 and TRBJ1-4, is EAQVTQNPRYLITVTGKKLTVTCSQNMNHEYMSWYRQDPGLGLRQIYYSMNVEVTDKGDVPEGYKVSRKEKRNFPLILESPSPNQTSLYFCASSFFGWTGGDSPTNEKLFFGSGTQLSVL.

The chain joins TRBV19 to TRBJ2-7; D possibly matches TRBD1 or TRBD2 (5 bases each). The germline CDR1 and CDR2 sequences are LNHDA and SQIVND (reference sequence). CDR3 length: 13 residues. V was clipped by 8 bases and J by 2 bases, with 13 bases between them. This chain's CDR3 is CASGTGATYEQYF. CDR3 sequence (DNA): TGTGCCAGTGGCACCGGGGCCACCTACGAGCAGTACTTC.

V gene TRBV7-2 combines with J gene TRBJ2-3; possible D gene TRBD2, 5 bases. The CDR3 consists of 15 residues. The V gene lost 3 bases and the J gene lost 2 bases, with 12 bases spanning the gap. The germline V gene has CDR1 SGHTA and CDR2 FQGNSA. The CDR3 DNA sequence: TGTGCCAGCAGCTTGCCCGGACTTCCCACAGATACGCAGTATTTT. This gives the protein CASSLPGLPTDTQYF.

This clone was recorded once. The V gene is TRBV28, the J gene TRBJ2-7; 11 bases agree with TRBD2. The V gene's germline CDR1 is MDHEN and CDR2 SYDVKM. The CDR3 has 15 residues. Germline trimming cut 5 bases from V and 5 bases from J; bases unmatched to any gene: 8. The CDR3 sequence is CASSLSGRALDEQYF. The CDR3 DNA is TGTGCCAGCAGTCTTAGCGGGAGGGCCTTGGACGAGCAGTACTTC.

This clone was seen only once. The chain carries TRBV7-2 and TRBJ2-1; the match to TRBD2 covers 7 bases. Germline-derived CDR1 and CDR2 are SGHTA and FQGNSA. V lost 3 bases and J lost 0; bases outside the gene matches: 14. This CDR3 has 19 residues. The CDR3 bases are TGTGCCAGCAGCTTCCCCCAAAGTGGAGCGGGAACCTCCTACAATGAGCAGTTCTTC. It yields the protein CASSFPQSGAGTSYNEQFF.

The V call is TRBV28, the J call TRBJ2-7, with TRBD2 matching 7 bases. The CDR3 has 14 residues. The V gene's germline CDR1 is MDHEN and CDR2 SYDVKM. Germline trimming cut 6 bases from V and 2 bases from J; bases unmatched to any gene: 7. The CDR3 DNA sequence: TGTGCCAGCAGAACTAGCGCAACCGCCTACGAGCAGTACTTC. Residues: CASRTSATAYEQYF.